These T cell receptor beta chains were read from a single sample in a study of pediatric ulcerative colitis. Sequencing used immunoSEQ multiplex PCR; TCRdb keeps in-frame clones, though not all of them. Among about 64,000 clones listed, around 85% were seen once. Sequenced sample: blood. The receptors were sampled from a boy aged 5-17 years with severe ulcerative colitis. Each CDR3 is given with its conserved first and last residue. The order of the fields is clone size, J gene, V gene, CDR3 protein. Part of the rows lack a size; the others show once, few, many or a class for expanded clones.

>NA|TRBJ2-3|TRBV6-4
CASSRGLAGPDTQYF
>NA|TRBJ2-3|TRBV5-1
CASHDWEREGTDTQYF
>NA|TRBJ1-4|TRBV25-1
CASSGAGSFENEKLFF
>NA|TRBJ2-7|TRBV5-6
CASSAYSYEQYF
>NA|TRBJ2-5|TRBV5-4
CASSTGLAQETQYF
>NA|TRBJ2-1|TRBV29-1
CSVDGASISYNEQFF
>few|TRBJ1-2|TRBV5-4
CASSPSANYGYTF
>NA|TRBJ2-1|TRBV21-1
CASRASGISYNEQFF
>few|TRBJ1-4|TRBV30
CAWSAGQALGKLFF
>NA|TRBJ2-1|TRBV21-1
CASSKGGLAARILDEQFF
>NA|TRBJ2-1|TRBV11-2
CASSPGLAGFLSSYNEQFF
>NA|TRBJ1-5|TRBV6-1
CASSERDRYSNQPQHF
>NA|TRBJ2-7|TRBV11-2
CASHLGPGAYEQYF
>few|TRBJ1-1|TRBV30
CAWSATTAMNTEAFF
>NA|TRBJ2-3|TRBV11-2
CASSSLAGGTSDTQYF
>few|TRBJ2-1|TRBV7-2
CASSRGRVSSYNEQFF
>NA|TRBJ2-5|TRBV27
CASSSTTGSFEETQYF
>NA|TRBJ2-7|TRBV15
CATSRVGNSYEQYF
>NA|TRBJ2-1|TRBV7-6
CASSLDPLYNEQFF
>NA|TRBJ2-1|TRBV20-1
CSAPHVNEQFF
>NA|TRBJ2-1|TRBV19
CASSIGPALQEEQFF
>once|TRBJ2-3|TRBV5-6
CASSWTGTDTQYF
>NA|TRBJ1-6|TRBV25-1
CASSETLGPRGSPLHF
>NA|TRBJ2-5|TRBV11-3
CASSLLSGKGKETQYF
>NA|TRBJ1-2|TRBV10-3
CAISNRASNYGYTF